This T cell receptor (beta chain) was retrieved from a study of identical twins. As to this clonotype: The antigen is undetermined.

The CDR3 has 16 residues. In germline, CDR1 is SGHTA, CDR2 FQGNSA. V was cut by 1 base and J by 0 bases, with 13 bases left in between. Study findings and constraints: Out-of-frame alpha sequences shared by twins were enriched for low generation probability.

Template switching added a universal primer binding site, and final cDNA carried unique molecular identifiers. From the 5' RACE reads, TCRdb called clonotypes with MiXCR, one entry per CDR3 protein. This table has about 240,000 distinct CDR3 sequences, over 9.5% appearing once. Material: memory T cells sorted from blood. This TCR was recovered from a man in his fifties in good health. V usage is TRBV7-2 and J usage is TRBJ2-7, with a possible D match to TRBD1 (5 bases). CDR3 in amino acids: CASSLVAGASSYEQYF. The CDR3 bases are TGTGCCAGCAGCTTAGTGGCTGGGGCCAGCTCCTACGAGCAGTACTTC.